These 31 T cell receptor beta chains originate from one sample sequenced in a study of CD8 T cells in ankylosing spondylitis. These receptors' targets are unknown. Study observations and caveats: Ankylosing spondylitis blood seemed to carry a telltale TCR beta motif made of several highly homologous variants.

TCRdb itself ran the 5' RACE reads through MiXCR, one entry per CDR3 protein. The sample lists 350,000 to 450,000 distinct CDR3 sequences, roughly a quarter occurring once. Specimen: blood, either unsorted or a sorted T cell fraction (not recorded which). The receptors derive from a male donor with ankylosing spondylitis.

The gene calls are TRBV29-1 and TRBJ2-7; TRBD1 is a possible D gene (7 bases). CDR1 is SQVTM and CDR2 is ANQGSEA in the germline V gene. The CDR3 extends over 15 amino acids. Trimming shortened V by 1 base and J by 7 bases, and 20 bases separated the two germline ends. The CDR3: CSVEAMDRPGGEQYF. The CDR3 nucleotides read TGCAGCGTTGAAGCCATGGACAGGCCAGGGGGGGAGCAGTACTTC.

The chain is built from TRBV3-1 and TRBJ2-5; D is unresolved. From germline, CDR1 is LGHDT and CDR2 YNNKEL (reference sequence). Trimming cost V 0 bases and J 0 bases, with 8 bases left between them. CDR3 length: 15 amino acids. CDR3 sequence reads: CASSQEYGYQETQYF. CDR3 nucleotides: TGTGCCAGCAGCCAAGAGTATGGGTACCAAGAGACCCAGTACTTC.

In its sample, this clonotype was seen a few times. The chain recombines TRBV11-1 with TRBJ2-7; 7 bases line up with TRBD1. The germline V gene has CDR1 SGHAT and CDR2 FQDESV (reference sequence). Trimming removed 3 bases from V and 0 bases from J; junction bases left unmatched: 8. The CDR3 loop spans 16 amino acids. The CDR3 spells CASSLVPGQPSYEQYF. For the CDR3, the DNA is TGTGCCAGCAGCTTGGTTCCGGGACAGCCCTCCTACGAGCAGTACTTC.

CDR3 amino acids: CASSLGGDRAFYNEQFF. In nucleotides, the CDR3 is TGTGCCAGCAGTTTAGGAGGGGACAGGGCCTTTTACAATGAGCAGTTCTTC. The V and J genes are TRBV12-3 or TRBV12-4 and TRBJ2-1, with TRBD1 matching over 9 bases. V shed 1 base and J 4 bases; nucleotides not matched to a gene: 8. The CDR3 has 17 amino acids.

The chain has TRBV6-1 and TRBJ2-3, with 10 positions matching TRBD2. The CDR3 sequence is 15 residues long. V lost 6 bases, J lost 8 bases, and 11 bases stayed unmatched. The V gene's germline CDR1 is MNHNS and CDR2 SASEGT. The CDR3 loop reads CASRGELAGSFTQYF. In DNA form, the CDR3 reads TGTGCCAGCAGGGGCGAACTAGCGGGGTCTTTTACGCAGTATTTT.

The chain has TRBV20-1 and TRBJ1-5, with 7 bases that match TRBD1. Germline CDR1 DFQATT, CDR2 SNEGSKA (reference sequence). The CDR3 totals 15 residues. After removal of 0 bases from V and 7 bases from J, the junction contained 9 bases not matched to a gene. CDR3 sequence reads: CSARDPQGGNQPQHF. CDR3 bases: TGCAGTGCTAGAGATCCCCAGGGGGGGAACCAGCCCCAGCATTTT.

The V call is TRBV5-1, the J call TRBJ2-3, with D possibly TRBD2 on 6 matching bases. Trimming removed 4 bases at V and 7 bases at J, with 16 bases between. The CDR3 is made up of 14 amino acids. Germline V gene lookup returns CDR1 SGHRS and CDR2 YFSETQ. In nucleotides, the CDR3 is TGCGCCAGCAGCCCGAGTCAGGGAGGAAATACGCAGTATTTT. This gives the protein CASSPSQGGNTQYF.

This CDR3 is CAWSRQNGNTIYF. CDR3 DNA: TGTGCCTGGAGTCGCCAAAACGGAAACACCATATATTTT. This chain joins TRBV30 and TRBJ1-3; D not certain. CDR1 and CDR2 (germline): GTSNPN, SVGIG (reference sequence). This CDR3 is 13 amino acids long. The V end was cut by 2 bases, the J end by 4 bases, with 9 bases between. Together with reference TRBV30 and TRBJ1-3, the CDR3 gives the full variable domain: SQTIHQWPATLVQPVGSPLSLECTVEGTSNPNLYWYRQAAGRGLQLLFYSVGIGQISSEVPQNLSASRPQDRQFILSSKKLLLSDSGFYLCAWSRQNGNTIYFGEGSWLTVV.

V and J are TRBV15 and TRBJ2-6, with D possibly TRBD1 on 6 matching bases. V lost 6 bases and J lost 6, with 12 bases in between. CDR3 length: 14 residues. The germline V gene encodes CDR1 LNHNV and CDR2 YYDKDF (reference sequence). The CDR3 coding sequence is TGTGCCACCAGGGGGGCCGAATTGGCCAACGTCCTGACTTTC. Translated: CATRGAELANVLTF.

This clonotype was seen only a few times. The chain carries TRBV12-3 or TRBV12-4 and TRBJ2-1; 12 bases agree with TRBD2. After removal of 7 bases from V and 8 bases from J, the junction contained 12 bases not matched to a gene. The CDR3 covers 16 residues. CDR3 in DNA: TGTGCCAGCACCACGGTGGCTAGCGGGAGGGTCGATGAGCAGTTCTTC. Residues: CASTTVASGRVDEQFF.

This clonotype appeared a single time. The gene calls are TRBV11-1 and TRBJ2-3; TRBD2 agrees at 11 bases. J lost 1 base, V lost 0 bases, and 6 bases had no gene match. This CDR3 is built from 18 residues. Per the germline V gene, CDR1 is SGHAT and CDR2 is FQDESV (reference sequence). CDR3 bases: TGTGCCAGCAGCTTAGCATCAAAGGGACTAGCGGGCACAGATACGCAGTATTTT. This codes for CASSLASKGLAGTDTQYF.

The genes are TRBV5-4 and TRBJ2-3; 10 bases fit TRBD1. Germline CDR1 is SGHNT and CDR2 is YYREEE (reference sequence). The CDR3 has 19 amino acids. After removal of 2 bases from V and 1 base from J, the junction contained 13 bases not matched to a gene. CDR3 DNA sequence: TGTGCCAGCAGCTTCAAAGGAATATCCGGGACAGGGGGCACAGATACGCAGTATTTT. It is translated as CASSFKGISGTGGTDTQYF.

V gene TRBV10-3 combines with J gene TRBJ2-3; D unclear. This CDR3 spans 13 amino acids. In germline, CDR1 is ENHRY, CDR2 SYGVKD. Trimming shortened V by 5 bases and J by 3 bases, and 9 bases separated the two germline ends. DNA of the CDR3: TGTGCCATCAGTCCCCCCGCGACAGATACGCAGTATTTT. Protein sequence: CAISPPATDTQYF.

The chain recombines TRBV7-2 with TRBJ1-1; no reliable D call. In germline, CDR1 is SGHTA, CDR2 FQGNSA. V was clipped by 3 bases and J by 4 bases, with 6 bases between them. CDR3 length: 12 residues. The CDR3 DNA reads as TGTGCCAGCAGCTTTATAGGCACTGAAGCTTTCTTT. Translated: CASSFIGTEAFF.

This chain joins TRBV7-2 and TRBJ2-4, with D unresolved. CDR1 and CDR2 from the germline V gene are SGHTA and FQGNSA. The CDR3 is 16 amino acids. Between the trimmed V and J ends, which lost 5 bases and 0 bases, there was a span of 14 bases. This CDR3 is CASSPHGRLAKNIQYF. CDR3 in DNA: TGTGCCAGCAGCCCCCACGGGCGGCTAGCCAAAAACATTCAGTACTTC.

This clonotype has just a few counts. V and J are TRBV18 and TRBJ2-2, with D perhaps matching TRBD1 (5 bases). The V end lost 4 bases, the J end lost 3 bases, and 15 bases lay between the germline ends. Germline loops: CDR1 KGHSH, CDR2 LQKENI. This CDR3 spans 16 amino acids. The CDR3 region has the DNA TGTGCCAGCTCACGATCCTCTACCAGGGACACCGGGGAGCTGTTTTTT. As protein: CASSRSSTRDTGELFF.

This clonotype appeared a few times. This rearrangement joins TRBV2 to TRBJ1-5, with D possibly being TRBD1 (5 bases). Germline values: CDR1 SNHLY, CDR2 FYNNEI. The CDR3 is made up of 13 amino acids. Trimming cost V 4 bases and J 5 bases, with 9 bases left between them. The CDR3 loop is CASSVTVYQPQHF. The DNA for the CDR3 is TGTGCCAGCAGTGTGACAGTTTATCAGCCCCAGCATTTT.

The gene calls are TRBV24-1 and TRBJ2-1; D may be TRBD2 (6 bases). Per germline, CDR1 KGHDR and CDR2 SFDVKD. The CDR3 is 14 amino acids. Trimming cost V 3 bases and J 4 bases, with 9 bases left between them. The CDR3 spells CATSDVGLYNEQFF. The CDR3 region has the DNA TGTGCCACCAGTGATGTGGGACTTTACAATGAGCAGTTCTTC.

This clonotype occurred a few times. This rearrangement joins TRBV20-1 to TRBJ2-6; D might be TRBD1 (5 bases). The V end was cut by 0 bases, the J end by 0 bases, with 12 bases between. Germline CDR1 and CDR2: DFQATT and SNEGSKA (reference sequence). This CDR3 contains 17 residues. The CDR3 bases are TGCAGTGCTAGAGAACCAGGGTCATACTCTGGGGCCAACGTCCTGACTTTC. This gives the protein CSAREPGSYSGANVLTF.

The V and J genes are TRBV5-6 and TRBJ1-2, with D unresolved. V dropped 0 bases and J dropped 0 bases, with 9 bases sitting between them. The CDR3 runs to 15 residues. Germline V gene lookup returns CDR1 SGHDT and CDR2 YYEEEE. The CDR3 here is CASSLGVGANYGYTF. CDR3 nucleotide sequence: TGTGCCAGCAGCTTGGGGGTCGGCGCTAACTATGGCTACACCTTC.

The gene calls are TRBV6-2 or TRBV6-3 and TRBJ1-1; 7 positions match TRBD1. The germline gives CDR1 MNHEY, CDR2 SVGEGT. V dropped 3 bases and J dropped 1; count of bases not matched to a gene: 8. The CDR3 is 16 residues long. CDR3 sequence reads: CASSYFGQGENTEAFF. CDR3 in DNA: TGTGCCAGCAGTTATTTCGGCCAGGGGGAGAACACTGAAGCTTTCTTT.

The rearrangement uses TRBV3-1 and TRBJ2-2; D may be TRBD2 (5 bases). The CDR3 runs 15 residues. V dropped 0 bases and J dropped 9 bases, with 14 bases sitting between them. CDR1 and CDR2 from the germline V gene are LGHDT and YNNKEL (reference sequence). DNA of the CDR3: TGTGCCAGCAGCCAAGACCGAGGGCCGGTCCGGGAGCTGTTTTTT. Protein product: CASSQDRGPVRELFF.

This clonotype came up a few times. This sequence joins TRBV3-1 and TRBJ2-2, with 7 bases identical to TRBD1. The CDR3 length is 17 residues. Germline assignment: CDR1 LGHDT and CDR2 YNNKEL (reference sequence). With 0 bases clipped from V and 4 bases from J, the junction kept 8 bases outside the gene matches. CDR3 sequence (DNA): TGTGCCAGCAGCCAAGATTGGAAGGGGGCGGGCACCGGGGAGCTGTTTTTT. Translation gives CASSQDWKGAGTGELFF.

This chain joins TRBV2 and TRBJ1-3, with TRBD1 matching over 10 bases. Germline assignment: CDR1 SNHLY and CDR2 FYNNEI. V lost 7 bases to trimming and J lost 2 bases; unmatched junction nucleotides: 5. The CDR3 has 15 residues. As DNA, the CDR3 is TGTGCCAGCATTGAGGGACAGGGGACTGGAAACACCATATATTTT. Amino acids: CASIEGQGTGNTIYF.

The genes are TRBV20-1 and TRBJ2-5; no reliable D call. The length of the CDR3 is 10 residues. The germline gives CDR1 DFQATT, CDR2 SNEGSKA (reference sequence). Trimming cost V 6 bases and J 9 bases, with 11 bases left between them. The CDR3 DNA is TGCAGTGCCACCTTTGGGGCCCAGTACTTC. It is translated as CSATFGAQYF.

This clonotype was seen more than once but under ten times. This chain links TRBV5-1 with TRBJ2-1, with unresolved D. V was pared by 4 bases and J by 8 bases, with 13 bases between. Germline loops: CDR1 SGHRS, CDR2 YFSETQ. CDR3 length equals 13 residues. The CDR3 sequence: CASSPTLTDEQFF. The CDR3 DNA sequence: TGCGCCAGCAGCCCAACATTAACCGATGAGCAGTTCTTC. The variable domain in full, completed from reference TRBV5-1 and TRBJ2-1, reads KAGVTQTPRYLIKTRGQQVTLSCSPISGHRSVSWYQQTPGQGLQFLFEYFSETQRNKGNFPGRFSGRQFSNSRSEMNVSTLELGDSALYLCASSPTLTDEQFFGPGTRLTVL.

CDR3 nucleotide sequence: TGCAGTGCTAGGGACACTAGCGGGAGGGCCCCAGGGGAGCTGTTTTTT. This gives the protein CSARDTSGRAPGELFF. The rearrangement joins TRBV20-1 to TRBJ2-2; TRBD2 matches 13 bases. The CDR3 runs 16 residues. Trimming at V came to 3 bases and at J to 8 bases, leaving 9 bases not matched to a gene. From germline, CDR1 is DFQATT and CDR2 SNEGSKA (reference sequence).

V gene TRBV7-7 combines with J gene TRBJ2-5, with D maybe TRBD2 (6 bases). Trimming left V 5 bases short and J 0 bases short, with 10 bases between. CDR3 length: 14 residues. CDR1 is SSHAT and CDR2 is FNYEAQ in the germline V gene (reference sequence). The chain's CDR3 is CASSPLAYQETQYF. The CDR3, as DNA: TGTGCCAGCAGCCCCCTAGCGTACCAAGAGACCCAGTACTTC.

V gene TRBV7-9 combines with J gene TRBJ2-5, with D perhaps TRBD2 (6 bases). The V end was cut by 2 bases, the J end by 2 bases, with 12 bases between. The CDR3 extends over 15 amino acids. Germline V CDR1 and CDR2: SEHNR, FQNEAQ (reference sequence). CDR3 sequence reads: CASSLFGGNQETQYF. CDR3 DNA sequence: TGTGCCAGCAGCTTATTCGGAGGGAATCAAGAGACCCAGTACTTC.

The chain carries TRBV4-2 and TRBJ2-1; 7 nucleotides match TRBD2. CDR3 length: 17 amino acids. V trimming: 2 bases; J trimming: 5 bases; junction bases outside the gene matches: 12. In germline, CDR1 is LGHNA, CDR2 YNFKEQ. CDR3 nucleotides: TGTGCCAGCAGCCAACCTCCCGGACTAGTGTCAGACAATGAGCAGTTCTTC. Residues: CASSQPPGLVSDNEQFF.

V usage is TRBV27 and J usage is TRBJ2-7; 7 positions agree with TRBD1. The CDR3 is made up of 17 amino acids. Germline trimming cut 5 bases from V and 3 bases from J; bases unmatched to any gene: 16. The germline V gene has CDR1 MNHEY and CDR2 SMNVEV (reference sequence). Here the CDR3 reads CASSLRDFVRDSYEQYV. The CDR3 DNA follows: TGTGCCAGCAGTCTGCGTGATTTCGTACGGGACAGCTACGAGCAGTACGTC.